Following are 10 T cell receptor beta chains from one sample sequenced in a study of human T cells and chemical hapten exposure. Time point given: patch test 3, about 24 weeks after DPC sensitization. The sample's treatment: therapeutic diphenylcyclopropenone sensitization with weekly scalp DPC. TCRdb analysed the RACE reads with MiXCR anew, one entry per CDR3 protein. The sample has tens of thousands of distinct CDR3 sequences, roughly 10% seen once. The sequences come from whole blood, collected in connection with sensitization to the hapten diphenylcyclopropenone (DPC). The receptor set was obtained from a woman aged 45-65 years with alopecia areata. Some clones in this sample may be carry-over from other donors' samples.

The J gene is TRBJ2-7, the V gene TRBV20-1, with D tentatively TRBD1 (6 bases). The CDR3 loop spans 17 amino acids. From germline, CDR1 is DFQATT and CDR2 SNEGSKA (reference sequence). Trimming stripped 3 bases from V and 0 bases from J, with 21 bases between. This chain's CDR3 is CSARRTRAGANSYEQYF. The CDR3 DNA reads TGCAGTGCTAGGCGAACGCGGGCAGGGGCAAACTCCTACGAGCAGTACTTC.

The chain is built from TRBV12-3 or TRBV12-4 and TRBJ2-1, with 12 bases that match TRBD2. J gave up 3 bases and V 6 bases, and 9 bases lay outside the gene matches. CDR3 length: 17 residues. The CDR3 spells CASSSSGRAFSYNEQFF. Written as DNA, the CDR3 is TGTGCCAGCAGCTCTAGCGGGAGGGCCTTTAGCTACAATGAGCAGTTCTTC.

This clonotype was detected only a few times. Here the CDR3 reads CASSMSTVSTDTQYF. The CDR3, as DNA: TGTGCCAGTAGTATGTCGACAGTTAGCACAGATACGCAGTATTTT. The rearrangement joins TRBV19 to TRBJ2-3; tentative D call: TRBD1 (5 bases). CDR3 length equals 15 residues. CDR1 is LNHDA and CDR2 is SQIVND in the germline V gene (reference sequence). Trimming stripped 3 bases from V and 0 bases from J, with 10 bases between.

This clonotype was observed many times. The chain couples TRBV20-1 to TRBJ1-1, with a weak D call TRBD1 (5 bases). V was shortened by 6 bases and J by 5 bases, with 10 bases between the two germline ends. The V gene's germline CDR1 is DFQATT and CDR2 SNEGSKA (reference sequence). The CDR3 has 11 residues. CDR3 DNA: TGCAGTGCCGCACGGGGGACTGAAGCTTTCTTT. Translation gives CSAARGTEAFF.

This clonotype came up many times. This chain connects TRBV29-1 to TRBJ2-7, with D perhaps TRBD1 (8 bases). Germline-derived CDR1 and CDR2 are SQVTM and ANQGSEA. The CDR3 consists of 14 residues. The V gene lost 5 bases and the J gene lost 2 bases, with 16 bases spanning the gap. The DNA for the CDR3 is TGCAGCGTTACAGGGGGAGGGAGGACCTACGAGCAGTACTTC. Translation: CSVTGGGRTYEQYF.

Ten or more counts support this clonotype. The chain is built from TRBV19 and TRBJ2-1; 9 bases are a match to TRBD1. Trimming removed 5 bases from V and 4 bases from J; junction bases left unmatched: 6. The germline gives CDR1 LNHDA, CDR2 SQIVND (reference sequence). This CDR3 has 15 amino acids. Here the CDR3 reads CASSSRDRVYNEQFF. Here the CDR3 DNA reads TGTGCCAGTAGTTCGAGGGACAGGGTGTACAATGAGCAGTTCTTC. Together with reference TRBV19 and TRBJ2-1, the CDR3 gives the full variable domain: DGGITQSPKYLFRKEGQNVTLSCEQNLNHDAMYWYRQDPGQGLRLIYYSQIVNDFQKGDIAEGYSVSREKKESFPLTVTSAQKNPTAFYLCASSSRDRVYNEQFFGPGTRLTVL.

At least ten counts were recorded for this clonotype. The chain employs TRBV6-1 and TRBJ1-1; D not resolved. This CDR3 spans 13 amino acids. Germline CDR1 reads MNHNS; CDR2 reads SASEGT. V lost 5 bases, J lost 6 bases, and 13 bases lay in between. The CDR3 protein is CASSTPGGAEAFF. The CDR3 nucleotides read TGTGCCAGCAGTACCCCAGGAGGAGCTGAAGCTTTCTTT.

This clonotype was seen at least ten times. The chain is built from TRBV11-1 and TRBJ2-1; no reliable D call. The CDR3 runs 11 residues. Trimming took off 4 bases at V and 9 bases at J, with 7 bases between the two ends. The germline V gene has CDR1 SGHAT and CDR2 FQDESV (reference sequence). The CDR3 DNA sequence: TGTGCCAGCAGCTCAACCGGTGAGCAGTTCTTC. Protein product: CASSSTGEQFF.

This clonotype appeared a few times. The chain joins TRBV3-1 to TRBJ2-2; D unresolved. The germline V and J ends were trimmed by 3 bases and 4 bases, with 9 bases remaining between them. This CDR3 spans 14 amino acids. Germline CDR1 and CDR2: LGHDT and YNNKEL (reference sequence). This chain's CDR3 is CASSQMVGTGELFF. CDR3 DNA: TGTGCCAGCAGCCAGATGGTGGGCACCGGGGAGCTGTTTTTT.

This clonotype was observed many times. The rearrangement joins TRBV20-1 to TRBJ2-7, with a weak D call TRBD2 (6 bases). CDR1 DFQATT and CDR2 SNEGSKA come from the germline V gene (reference sequence). Trimming removed 5 bases at V and 9 bases at J, with 17 bases between. This CDR3 is 12 amino acids long. The CDR3 region is CSAAGLLLGQYF. In nucleotides, the CDR3 is TGCAGTGCTGCGGGACTCCTTTTGGGGCAGTACTTC.